These 29 T cell receptor beta chains share one sample of origin, sequenced in a study of blood T cell repertoires in COVID-19. Method: immunoSEQ multiplex PCR; TCRdb's copy keeps in-frame clones and lacks some. The table includes some 130,000 clones, 65% to 80% detected once. Sequencing was done on a sample of peripheral blood. These receptor sequences come from a man aged 80 or over with acute or convalescent COVID-19.

The rearrangement links TRBV5-4 to TRBJ1-2, with 9 bases matching TRBD1. The CDR3 is 16 amino acids. The V segment lost 0 bases and the J segment 5 bases; nucleotides outside the gene matches: 8. CDR1 and CDR2 (germline): SGHNT, YYREEE (reference sequence). The CDR3 DNA reads TGTGCCAGCAGCTTGGGGACAGGGGCGCGGGATTATGGCTACACCTTC. Translation: CASSLGTGARDYGYTF.

V is TRBV7-9 and J is TRBJ1-2, with D maybe TRBD1 (5 bases). The CDR3 loop spans 14 amino acids. V was cut by 4 bases and J by 3 bases, with 12 bases left in between. In germline, CDR1 is SEHNR, CDR2 FQNEAQ (reference sequence). The CDR3 DNA reads as TGTGCCAGCAGCTCCCAAACGGGGGACTATGGCTACACCTTC. This gives the protein CASSSQTGDYGYTF.

The V and J genes are TRBV6-2 or TRBV6-3 and TRBJ2-2; 7 nucleotides line up with TRBD1. Looked up from germline, CDR1 is MNHEY and CDR2 is SVGEGT. The V and J ends lost 4 bases and 7 bases, in that order; junction bases with no gene match: 9. The CDR3 totals 15 residues. The CDR3 loop is CASSFGQVGGGELFF. DNA for the CDR3: TGTGCCAGCAGTTTCGGACAGGTCGGTGGCGGGGAGCTGTTTTTT.

This clone was counted once. The chain links TRBV19 to TRBJ1-3, with a tentative D call TRBD1 (6 bases). V gave up 8 bases and J gave up 0 bases, with 14 bases separating them. The CDR3 has 15 residues. CDR1 LNHDA and CDR2 SQIVND come from the germline V gene (reference sequence). The CDR3 DNA reads TGTGCCAGTGGATACAGGGAAACCTCTGGAAACACCATATATTTT. Encoded protein: CASGYRETSGNTIYF.

J is TRBJ1-2 and V is TRBV7-2, with TRBD1 identical over 8 bases. The CDR3 runs 14 residues. V shed 4 bases and J 6 bases; nucleotides not matched to a gene: 7. Germline V CDR1 and CDR2: SGHTA, FQGNSA. CDR3 sequence reads: CASSSMTGDDGYTF. The CDR3 bases are TGTGCCAGCAGCTCGATGACAGGGGATGATGGCTACACCTTC.

The rearrangement uses TRBV15 and TRBJ2-5; TRBD1 matches 7 bases. The length of the CDR3 is 13 residues. V lost 3 bases, J lost 9 bases, and 7 bases stayed unmatched. Germline CDR1 and CDR2: LNHNV and YYDKDF (reference sequence). CDR3 sequence reads: CATSRDRQGAQYF. The CDR3 bases are TGTGCCACCAGCAGGGACCGACAGGGCGCCCAGTACTTC. Supplemented by reference TRBV15 and TRBJ2-5, the full variable domain reads DAMVIQNPRYQVTQFGKPVTLSCSQTLNHNVMYWYQQKSSQAPKLLFHYYDKDFNNEADTPDNFQSRRPNTSFCFLDIRSPGLGDTAMYLCATSRDRQGAQYFGPGTRLLVL.

The rearrangement uses TRBV5-8 and TRBJ1-2, with a tentative D call TRBD1 (5 bases). CDR3 length: 14 amino acids. The V end lost 0 bases, the J end lost 5 bases, and 11 bases lay between the germline ends. Germline values: CDR1 SGHTS, CDR2 YDEGEE. CDR3 sequence reads: CASSLGQRIYGYTF. The DNA of the CDR3 is TGTGCCAGCAGCTTGGGACAGAGGATTTATGGCTACACCTTC.

V usage is TRBV7-9 and J usage is TRBJ2-3, with 8 positions matching TRBD2. The CDR3 is made up of 15 amino acids. CDR1 is SEHNR, CDR2 FQNEAQ, per germline (reference sequence). Unmatched junction bases numbered 5, after V lost 2 bases and J lost 4 bases. The CDR3 DNA sequence: TGTGCCAGCAGCTTAACCGCGGGGGGTTCAGATACGCAGTATTTT. Residues: CASSLTAGGSDTQYF.

The genes are TRBV30 and TRBJ1-1; no definite D call. The CDR3 has 14 residues. Trimming cost V 4 bases and J 5 bases, with 17 bases left between them. The germline V gene encodes CDR1 GTSNPN and CDR2 SVGIG (reference sequence). In DNA, the CDR3 is TGTGCCTGGATTTCCGTCGCGGGGTGGACTGAAGCTTTCTTT. Protein sequence: CAWISVAGWTEAFF.

V usage is TRBV24-1 and J usage is TRBJ2-5; TRBD2 might be the D (6 bases). Trimming took off 6 bases at V and 3 bases at J, with 16 bases between the two ends. The CDR3 covers 15 residues. Germline CDR1 is KGHDR and CDR2 is SFDVKD. The CDR3 region has the DNA TGTGCCACCAGTTCCAGGAGGGGATACGAAGAGACCCAGTACTTC. Translation: CATSSRRGYEETQYF.

The chain joins TRBV7-2 to TRBJ2-5, with 11 bases lining up with TRBD1. The trim removed 5 bases at V and 5 bases at J, leaving 7 bases unmatched. This CDR3 is built from 15 residues. The germline gives CDR1 SGHTA, CDR2 FQGNSA. The CDR3 DNA follows: TGTGCCAGCAGCCCATGGACAGGGGGCGAGGAGACCCAGTACTTC. This gives the protein CASSPWTGGEETQYF.

This chain joins TRBV29-1 and TRBJ1-4; TRBD1 agrees at 9 bases. Per the germline V gene, CDR1 is SQVTM and CDR2 is ANQGSEA. This CDR3 has 13 residues. The trim removed 7 bases at V and 8 bases at J, leaving 8 bases unmatched. The chain's CDR3 is CSASGTGNEKLFF. CDR3 bases: TGCAGCGCGAGTGGGACAGGGAACGAAAAACTGTTTTTT.

The chain recombines TRBV18 with TRBJ1-3; tentative D call: TRBD1 (6 bases). The CDR3 loop spans 15 amino acids. Germline CDR1 KGHSH, CDR2 LQKENI. V was cut by 3 bases and J by 3 bases, with 12 bases left in between. This chain's CDR3 is CASSPDRTRGNTIYF. In nucleotides, the CDR3 is TGTGCCAGCTCACCTGACAGGACGCGTGGAAACACCATATATTTT.

This sequence joins TRBV7-9 and TRBJ1-2; 8 bases match TRBD1. The CDR3 length is 13 residues. Germline CDR1 SEHNR, CDR2 FQNEAQ (reference sequence). With 5 bases clipped from V and 8 bases from J, the junction kept 7 bases outside the gene matches. As DNA, the CDR3 is TGTGCCAGCAGCCCCCAGGGGGCATGGGGCTACACCTTC. It is translated as CASSPQGAWGYTF.

The chain's CDR3 is CAWSLKAAREQPQHF. DNA for the CDR3: TGTGCCTGGAGTCTCAAAGCGGCCCGGGAGCAGCCCCAGCATTTT. The gene calls are TRBV30 and TRBJ1-5, with D uncertain. This CDR3 is built from 15 residues. The germline V gene has CDR1 GTSNPN and CDR2 SVGIG (reference sequence). V lost 2 bases and J 7 bases, leaving 18 bases between the germline ends.

The rearrangement uses TRBV6-5 and TRBJ1-4; 7 bases line up with TRBD1. The germline V gene has CDR1 MNHEY and CDR2 SVGAGI. The CDR3 has 14 amino acids. V dropped 4 bases and J dropped 7; count of bases not matched to a gene: 6. The CDR3 DNA follows: TGTGCCAGCAGTTCGACAGGGAAGGGTGAAAAACTGTTTTTT. This codes for CASSSTGKGEKLFF.

The chain combines TRBV7-9 with TRBJ1-2, with 10 positions matching TRBD1. V lost 5 bases and J lost 7; bases outside the gene matches: 10. The CDR3 sequence is 15 residues long. Germline CDR1 and CDR2: SEHNR and FQNEAQ (reference sequence). CDR3 DNA: TGTGCCAGCAGCCCCCGGGGACAGGGGCAGGTTGGCTACACCTTC. Amino acid sequence: CASSPRGQGQVGYTF.

The V call is TRBV28, the J call TRBJ2-7; D unclear. Germline V gene lookup returns CDR1 MDHEN and CDR2 SYDVKM. This CDR3 spans 11 amino acids. Trimming removed 4 bases at V and 8 bases at J, with 9 bases between. This CDR3 is CASSSLVKQYF. As DNA, the CDR3 is TGTGCCAGCAGTTCCCTTGTTAAGCAGTACTTC.

This chain joins TRBV21-1 and TRBJ2-7; TRBD2, the D gene given by the table, was not confirmed from the DNA. TRBV21-1 is a pseudogene locus. There are 13 residues in the CDR3. CDR3 residues: CASSSRGTYEQYF. CDR3 nucleotide sequence: TGTGCCAGCAGCAGCCGGGGTACCTACGAGCAGTACTTC.

This chain joins TRBV2 and TRBJ2-2, with 9 positions matching TRBD1. The trim removed 7 bases at V and 5 bases at J, leaving 11 bases unmatched. CDR1 SNHLY and CDR2 FYNNEI come from the germline V gene. The CDR3 is 16 residues long. CDR3 residues: CASTEPGQGVTGELFF. Written as DNA, the CDR3 is TGTGCCAGCACGGAACCGGGACAGGGTGTAACCGGGGAGCTGTTTTTT.

The rearrangement joins TRBV6-5 to TRBJ1-2, with TRBD1 as a possible D gene (5 bases). Germline V gene data show CDR1 as MNHEY and CDR2 as SVGAGI. The CDR3 covers 15 residues. V dropped 2 bases and J dropped 1 base, with 11 bases sitting between them. The CDR3 DNA reads as TGTGCCAGCAGTTACGCGGGGGGGGTTAACTATGGCTACACCTTC. Translation gives CASSYAGGVNYGYTF.

The genes are TRBV4-2 and TRBJ2-2; D is unresolved. Germline V gives CDR1 LGHNA, CDR2 YNFKEQ. The CDR3 contains 15 residues. V was shortened by 0 bases and J by 0 bases, with 5 bases between the two germline ends. The CDR3 bases are TGTGCCAGCAGCCAAGATCCAGCGAACACCGGGGAGCTGTTTTTT. Protein: CASSQDPANTGELFF.

This sequence joins TRBV2 and TRBJ1-3; D unresolved. In germline, CDR1 is SNHLY, CDR2 FYNNEI. The CDR3 runs to 13 residues. The V and J ends lost 10 bases and 3 bases respectively, with 13 bases between them. The CDR3 loop reads CATAGRGGNTIYF. CDR3 nucleotides: TGTGCCACCGCCGGGCGGGGTGGAAACACCATATATTTT.

This chain uses TRBV28 with TRBJ2-7, with D perhaps matching TRBD1 (6 bases). Germline lookup yields CDR1 MDHEN and CDR2 SYDVKM. This CDR3 is 14 amino acids long. Trimming pared 5 bases from V and 3 bases from J, leaving 14 bases between. CDR3 sequence: CASSATGTLYEQYF. CDR3 nucleotides: TGTGCCAGCAGTGCCACCGGGACACTCTACGAGCAGTACTTC. Combining the CDR3 with reference TRBV28 and TRBJ2-7 gives the whole variable domain DVKVTQSSRYLVKRTGEKVFLECVQDMDHENMFWYRQDPGLGLRLIYFSYDVKMKEKGDIPEGYSVSREKKERFSLILESASTNQTSMYLCASSATGTLYEQYFGPGTRLTVT.

This clone showed up just a few times. The V call is TRBV28, the J call TRBJ1-1; 7 bases are shared with TRBD1. The CDR3 totals 16 residues. Trimming removed 2 bases from V and 3 bases from J; junction bases left unmatched: 9. The germline gives CDR1 MDHEN, CDR2 SYDVKM. CDR3 sequence: CASSLLTGPMDTEAFF. CDR3 sequence (DNA): TGTGCCAGCAGTTTACTGACAGGGCCCATGGACACTGAAGCTTTCTTT.

As DNA, the CDR3 is TGTGCCAGCAGCTTAATGGCGGGGACCGGAGATACGCAGTATTTT. Residues: CASSLMAGTGDTQYF. The gene calls are TRBV7-2 and TRBJ2-3; a possible D gene is TRBD2 (6 bases). The CDR3 is made up of 15 amino acids. Germline V gene data show CDR1 as SGHTA and CDR2 as FQGNSA. Trimming cost V 2 bases and J 5 bases, with 14 bases left between them.

Here the CDR3 DNA reads TGTGCCAGCAGCTTAAAAGAACTTCAGTTCTTC. It specifies CASSLKELQFF. This chain connects TRBV11-2 to TRBJ2-1; D ambiguous. The V end lost 2 bases, the J end lost 13 bases, and 9 bases lay between the germline ends. The CDR3 has 11 residues. Germline CDR1 reads SGHAT; CDR2 reads FQNNGV.

This chain joins TRBV4-3 and TRBJ2-3; 8 positions match TRBD2. Germline V gene data show CDR1 as LGHNA and CDR2 as YSLEER. The CDR3 runs 14 residues. V was pared by 4 bases and J by 2 bases, with 2 bases of the junction left unmatched. The CDR3 sequence: CASSPGGATDTQYF. The CDR3 DNA follows: TGCGCCAGCAGCCCCGGGGGGGCCACAGATACGCAGTATTTT.

The chain combines TRBV28 with TRBJ1-2; D remains unclear. There are 15 residues in the CDR3. The germline gives CDR1 MDHEN, CDR2 SYDVKM. V was clipped by 2 bases and J by 2 bases, with 12 bases between them. This CDR3 reads CASSLIEGGNYGYTF. As DNA, the CDR3 is TGTGCCAGCAGTTTAATTGAGGGAGGGAACTATGGCTACACCTTC.